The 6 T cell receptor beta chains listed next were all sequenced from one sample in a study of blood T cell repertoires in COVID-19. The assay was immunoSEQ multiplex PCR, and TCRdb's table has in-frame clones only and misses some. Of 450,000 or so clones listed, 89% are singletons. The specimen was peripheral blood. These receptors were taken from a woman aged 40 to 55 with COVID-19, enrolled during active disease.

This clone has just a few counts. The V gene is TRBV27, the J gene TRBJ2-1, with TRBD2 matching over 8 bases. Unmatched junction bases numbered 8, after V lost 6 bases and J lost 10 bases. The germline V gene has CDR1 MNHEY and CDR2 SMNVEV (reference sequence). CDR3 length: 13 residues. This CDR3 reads CASRAGTRGEQFF. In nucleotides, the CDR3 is TGTGCCAGCAGGGCCGGGACTAGGGGCGAGCAGTTCTTC.

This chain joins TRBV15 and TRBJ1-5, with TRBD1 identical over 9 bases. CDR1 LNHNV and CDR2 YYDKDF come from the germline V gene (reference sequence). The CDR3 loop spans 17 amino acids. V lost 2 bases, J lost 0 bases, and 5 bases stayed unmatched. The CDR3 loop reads CATSRSGQGRSNQPQHF. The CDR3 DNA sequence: TGTGCCACCAGCAGATCGGGACAGGGCCGTAGCAATCAGCCCCAGCATTTT.

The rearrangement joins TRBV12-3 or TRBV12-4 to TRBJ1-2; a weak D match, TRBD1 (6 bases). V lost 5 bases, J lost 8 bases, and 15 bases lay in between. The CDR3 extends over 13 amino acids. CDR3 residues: CASSLRQVGGYTF. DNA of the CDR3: TGTGCCAGCAGTCTTAGACAGGTTGGAGGCTACACCTTC.

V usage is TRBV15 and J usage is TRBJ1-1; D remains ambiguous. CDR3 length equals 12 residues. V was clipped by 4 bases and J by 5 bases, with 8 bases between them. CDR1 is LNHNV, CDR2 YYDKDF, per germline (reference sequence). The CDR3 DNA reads TGTGCCACCAGCACCTCGGGTACTGAAGCTTTCTTT. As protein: CATSTSGTEAFF.

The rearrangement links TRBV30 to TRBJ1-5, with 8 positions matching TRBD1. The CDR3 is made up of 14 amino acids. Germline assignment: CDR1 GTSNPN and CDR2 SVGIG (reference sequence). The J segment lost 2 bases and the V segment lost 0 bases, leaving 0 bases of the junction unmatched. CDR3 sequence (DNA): TGTGCCTGGAGTGTACAGGGGGGCAATCAGCCCCAGCATTTT. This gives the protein CAWSVQGGNQPQHF.

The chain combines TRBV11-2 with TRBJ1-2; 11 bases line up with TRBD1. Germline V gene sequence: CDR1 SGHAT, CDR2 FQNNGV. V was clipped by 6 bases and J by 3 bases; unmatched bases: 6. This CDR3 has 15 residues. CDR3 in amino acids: CASRKRTGGDYGYTF. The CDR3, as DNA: TGTGCCAGCAGAAAGAGGACAGGGGGCGACTATGGCTACACCTTC.